This TCR beta chain was recorded in a study of blood T cell repertoires in COVID-19 (dated by TCRdb to about 2020). In the study overall: Samples from collaborators originated in the United States, Italy and Spain and spanned both the acute and convalescent phases of COVID-19. The sample metadata nearly always contained a de-identified subject ID, COVID-19 status, age in years and sex. Samples came from the ongoing ImmuneRACE study (first 160 participants) plus 1,254 subjects from 6 global collaborators. Where available, HLA class I and class II types were obtained from metadata supplied by the sample provider rather than from assay-based typing. The dataset comprised deeply sampled blood TCRbeta repertoires from subjects exposed to, actively infected with, or recovered from COVID-19. The material from the prospective study consisted of cDNA or gDNA derived from T cells, B-cell-depleted T cells, or PBMCs. A freely available public database, intended as a resource for researchers studying the immune response to SARS-CoV-2, is where the repertoires were released.

Here is what the overall study found, with its caveats: The amount of clinical and demographic metadata varied by source and participant and was provided uncurated.

The immunoSEQ Assay, a bias-controlled multiplex PCR, was used to amplify TCRbeta CDR3 regions from genomic DNA. Turning to the authors' computational methods: The number of nucleated cells in each sample was estimated by amplification of reference gene primers within the assay. Sequence reads were collapsed and filtered to measure the absolute abundance of every unique TCRbeta CDR3 rearrangement. For each sample, productive Simpson clonality was calculated as the square root of Simpson's diversity index over productive rearrangements. TCRdb stores this immuneACCESS table with in-frame sequences only. Part of the clones is absent; in the studies checked, under half of the shortfall reflects unresolved V genes, and no reason is known for the rest. From that table come the V and J calls and clone size; the DNA was used to work out D and trimming. In all, the sample holds nearly 200,000 clones, and about 88% of those were seen once. Roughly 6.2% of the sample rests with the top ten.

The CDR3 sequence holds 12 residues, the cysteine and phenylalanine included. Only CDR3 DNA remains: 36 bases, in frame from the first base. Trimmed from V: 1 base; trimmed from J: 7 bases; junction bases lacking a gene match: 0. The germline V gene (reference sequence) supplies CDR1 SEHNR and CDR2 FQNEAQ. A second Seattle source provided samples from volunteer blood donors who had recovered from COVID-19. Each collaborating institution followed its own protocols to collect whole blood in K2EDTA tubes. For TCRbeta analysis, collaborators shipped samples as frozen whole blood, isolated PBMCs, or DNA extracted from either of those sample types. Details on this clone: Its binding antigen is unknown. No base qualities exist here, and no much larger clone lies one base off it.

Recombination joined TRBV7-9 with TRBJ1-1, with 7 junctional bases fitting TRBD1. The receptor's source is a woman aged 40-49 years who had recovered from COVID-19. The sample was peripheral blood. CDR3 reads: CASSLGDSEAFF. The nucleotide sequence is given as TGTGCCAGCAGCTTAGGGGACAGTGAAGCTTTCTTT.